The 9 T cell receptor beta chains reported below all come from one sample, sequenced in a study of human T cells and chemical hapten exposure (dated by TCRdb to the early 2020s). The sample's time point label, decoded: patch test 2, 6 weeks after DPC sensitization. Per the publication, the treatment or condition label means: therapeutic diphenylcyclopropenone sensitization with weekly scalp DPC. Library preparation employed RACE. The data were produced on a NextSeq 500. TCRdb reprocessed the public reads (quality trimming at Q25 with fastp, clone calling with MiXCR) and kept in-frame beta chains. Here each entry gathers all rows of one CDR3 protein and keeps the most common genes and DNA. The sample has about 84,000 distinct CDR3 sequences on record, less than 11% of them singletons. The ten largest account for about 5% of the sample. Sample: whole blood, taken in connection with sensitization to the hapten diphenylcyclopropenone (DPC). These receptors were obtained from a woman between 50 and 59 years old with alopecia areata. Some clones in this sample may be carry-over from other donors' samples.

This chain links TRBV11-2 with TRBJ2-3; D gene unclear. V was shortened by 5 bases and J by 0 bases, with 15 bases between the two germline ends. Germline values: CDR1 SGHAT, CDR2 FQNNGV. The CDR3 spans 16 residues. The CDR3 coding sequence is TGTGCCAGCAGCGCACTTAGGAGCGAGAGCACAGATACGCAGTATTTT. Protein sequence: CASSALRSESTDTQYF. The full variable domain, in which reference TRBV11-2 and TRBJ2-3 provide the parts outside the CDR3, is EAGVAQSPRYKIIEKRQSVAFWCNPISGHATLYWYQQILGQGPKLLIQFQNNGVVDDSQLPKDRFSAERLKGVDSTLKIQPAKLEDSAVYLCASSALRSESTDTQYFGPGTRLTVL.

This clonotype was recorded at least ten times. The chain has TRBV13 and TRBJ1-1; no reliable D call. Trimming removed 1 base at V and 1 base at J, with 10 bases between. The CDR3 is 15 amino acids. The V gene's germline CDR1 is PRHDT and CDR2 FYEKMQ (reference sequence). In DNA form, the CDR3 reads TGTGCCAGCAGCTTAGTGGGTAGAACGAACACTGAAGCTTTCTTT. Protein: CASSLVGRTNTEAFF.

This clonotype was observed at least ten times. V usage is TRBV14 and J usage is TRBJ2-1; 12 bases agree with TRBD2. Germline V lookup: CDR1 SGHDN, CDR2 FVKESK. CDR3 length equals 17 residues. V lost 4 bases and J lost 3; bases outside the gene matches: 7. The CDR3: CASSRRLAGEGYNEQFF. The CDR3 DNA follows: TGTGCCAGCAGCCGTCGACTAGCGGGAGAAGGCTACAATGAGCAGTTCTTC. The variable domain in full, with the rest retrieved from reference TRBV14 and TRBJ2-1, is EAGVTQFPSHSVIEKGQTVTLRCDPISGHDNLYWYRRVMGKEIKFLLHFVKESKQDESGMPNNRFLAERTGGTYSTLKVQPAELEDSGVYFCASSRRLAGEGYNEQFFGPGTRLTVL.

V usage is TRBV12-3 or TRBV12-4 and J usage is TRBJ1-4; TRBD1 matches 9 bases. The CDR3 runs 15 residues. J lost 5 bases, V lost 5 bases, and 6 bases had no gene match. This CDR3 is CASSPRTGVNEKLFF. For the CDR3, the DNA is TGTGCCAGCAGTCCGCGGACAGGGGTCAATGAAAAACTGTTTTTT.

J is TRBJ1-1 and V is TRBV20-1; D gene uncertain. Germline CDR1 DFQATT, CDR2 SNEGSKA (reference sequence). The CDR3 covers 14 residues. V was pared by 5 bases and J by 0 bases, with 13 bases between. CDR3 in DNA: TGCAGTGCTCCCAGTTCCTCCATGAACACTGAAGCTTTCTTT. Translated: CSAPSSSMNTEAFF.

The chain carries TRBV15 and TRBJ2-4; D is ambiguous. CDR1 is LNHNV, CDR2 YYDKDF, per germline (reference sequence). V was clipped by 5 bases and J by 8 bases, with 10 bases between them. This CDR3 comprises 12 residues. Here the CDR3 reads CATSSEVHIQYF. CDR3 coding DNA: TGTGCCACCAGCTCCGAAGTTCACATTCAGTACTTC.

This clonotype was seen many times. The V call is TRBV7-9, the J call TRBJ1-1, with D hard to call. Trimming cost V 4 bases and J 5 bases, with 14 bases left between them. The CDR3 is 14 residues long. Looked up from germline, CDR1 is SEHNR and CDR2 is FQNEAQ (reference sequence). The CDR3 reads CASSSPTVGTEAFF. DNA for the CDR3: TGTGCCAGCAGCTCCCCAACGGTGGGTACTGAAGCTTTCTTT.

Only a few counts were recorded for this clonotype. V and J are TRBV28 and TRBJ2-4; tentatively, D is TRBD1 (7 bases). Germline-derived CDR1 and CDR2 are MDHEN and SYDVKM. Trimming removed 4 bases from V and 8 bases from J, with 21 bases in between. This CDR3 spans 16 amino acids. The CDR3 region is CASSSPLAGGGHIQYF. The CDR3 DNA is TGTGCCAGCAGTTCTCCCTTAGCTGGAGGGGGCCACATTCAGTACTTC. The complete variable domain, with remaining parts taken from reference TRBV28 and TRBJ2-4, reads DVKVTQSSRYLVKRTGEKVFLECVQDMDHENMFWYRQDPGLGLRLIYFSYDVKMKEKGDIPEGYSVSREKKERFSLILESASTNQTSMYLCASSSPLAGGGHIQYFGAGTRLSVL.

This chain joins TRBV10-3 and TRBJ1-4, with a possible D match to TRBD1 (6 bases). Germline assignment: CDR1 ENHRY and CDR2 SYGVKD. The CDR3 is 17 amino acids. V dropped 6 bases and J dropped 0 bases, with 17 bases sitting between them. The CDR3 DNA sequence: TGTGCCATCAGCACCCGGGGGGCGGGCGCAACTAATGAAAAACTGTTTTTT. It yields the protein CAISTRGAGATNEKLFF.